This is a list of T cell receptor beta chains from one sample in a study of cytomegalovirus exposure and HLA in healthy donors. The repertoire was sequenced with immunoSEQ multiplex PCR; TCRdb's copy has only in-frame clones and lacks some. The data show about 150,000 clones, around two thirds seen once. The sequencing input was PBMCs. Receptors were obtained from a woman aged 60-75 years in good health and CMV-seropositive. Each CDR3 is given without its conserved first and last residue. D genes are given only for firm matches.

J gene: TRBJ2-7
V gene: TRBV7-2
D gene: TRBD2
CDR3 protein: ASSLEAGGRFSAHEQY

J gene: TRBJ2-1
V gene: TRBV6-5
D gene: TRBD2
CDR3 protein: ASSYSSGAAYNEQF

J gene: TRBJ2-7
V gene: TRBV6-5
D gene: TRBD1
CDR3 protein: ASSYVTGGEQY

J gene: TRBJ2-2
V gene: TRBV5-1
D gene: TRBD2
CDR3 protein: ASSPGLASGELF

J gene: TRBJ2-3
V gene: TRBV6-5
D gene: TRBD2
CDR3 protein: ASRGGLAGTDTQY

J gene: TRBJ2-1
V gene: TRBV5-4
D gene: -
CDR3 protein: ASSLGGSVNNEQF

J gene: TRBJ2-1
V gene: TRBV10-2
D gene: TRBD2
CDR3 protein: ASSIAGTSYNEQF

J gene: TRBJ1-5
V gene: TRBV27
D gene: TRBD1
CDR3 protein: ASRQGVGNQPQH

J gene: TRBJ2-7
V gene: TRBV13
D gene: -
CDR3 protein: ASSLGDSPAHYEQY

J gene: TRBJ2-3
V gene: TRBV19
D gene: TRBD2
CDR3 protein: ASSPAGRADTQY

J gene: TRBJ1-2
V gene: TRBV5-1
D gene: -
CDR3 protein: ASSLGSGVYGYT

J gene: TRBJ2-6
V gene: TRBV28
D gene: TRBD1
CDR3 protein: ASSYRGRGSGANVLT

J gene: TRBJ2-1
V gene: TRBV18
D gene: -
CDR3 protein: ASSPTTPGDEQF

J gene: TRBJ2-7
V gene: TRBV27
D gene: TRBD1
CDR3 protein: ASSQGTGTKQY

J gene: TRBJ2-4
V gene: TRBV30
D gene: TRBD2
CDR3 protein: AWSAGLAGGPDIQY